Here is one T cell receptor beta chain with its context. The source of the sample is a study of blood T cell repertoires in COVID-19. Background on the study: COVID-19 samples collected from the United States, Italy and Spain covered acute and convalescent phases. PBMCs, B-cell-depleted T cells, or T cells were the source of the cDNA or gDNA that made up the material.

Per the germline V gene, CDR1 is SGHKS and CDR2 is YYEKEE (reference sequence). V dropped 4 bases and J dropped 7 bases, with 17 bases sitting between them. The CDR3 loop spans 14 amino acids. Clones were sequenced by immunoSEQ multiplex PCR, and TCRdb holds only the in-frame ones, with some missing. The sample contains 110,000 or so clones, about 90% of which appear only once. The sequenced sample consisted of peripheral blood. The source of this sequence is a man between 65 and 85 years old who had recovered from COVID-19. The chain recombines TRBV5-5 with TRBJ1-1; D is perhaps TRBD1 (5 bases). As DNA, the CDR3 is TGTGCCAGCAGCGAAGACAGACAAAGCTTTGAAGCTTTCTTT. Translated: CASSEDRQSFEAFF.